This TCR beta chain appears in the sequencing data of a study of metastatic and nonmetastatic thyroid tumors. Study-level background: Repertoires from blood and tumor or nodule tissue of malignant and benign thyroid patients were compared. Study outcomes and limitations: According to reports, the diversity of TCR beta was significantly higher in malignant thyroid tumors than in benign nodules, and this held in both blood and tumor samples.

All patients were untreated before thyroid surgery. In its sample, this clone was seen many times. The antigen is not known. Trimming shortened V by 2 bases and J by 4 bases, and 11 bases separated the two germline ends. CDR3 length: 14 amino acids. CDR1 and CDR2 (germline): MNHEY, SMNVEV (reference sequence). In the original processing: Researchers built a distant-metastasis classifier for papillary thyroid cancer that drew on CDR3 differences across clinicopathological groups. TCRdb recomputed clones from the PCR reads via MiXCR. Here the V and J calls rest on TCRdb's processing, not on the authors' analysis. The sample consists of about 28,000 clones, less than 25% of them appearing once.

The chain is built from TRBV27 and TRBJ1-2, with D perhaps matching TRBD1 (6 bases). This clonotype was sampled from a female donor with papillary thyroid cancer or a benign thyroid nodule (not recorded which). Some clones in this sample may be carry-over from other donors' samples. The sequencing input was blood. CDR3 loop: CASSLGRGGYGYTF. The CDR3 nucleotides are TGTGCCAGCAGTTTAGGCAGGGGCGGCTATGGCTACACCTTC.